The source of this T cell receptor (beta chain) is a study of blood T cell repertoires in COVID-19. Overall study: Acute-phase and convalescent COVID-19 samples originated in the United States, Italy and Spain. The analysed material was cDNA or gDNA that came from T cells, B-cell-depleted T cells, or PBMCs.

This clone was detected only a few times. Other DNA sequences in the same sample also yield this CDR3. Authors' methods: Reference gene primer amplification yielded estimated nucleated cell counts. The data were produced by immunoSEQ multiplex PCR, yet TCRdb's version contains in-frame clones alone and is incomplete. V and J calls and clone size come straight from that table; D and trimming were deduced from the DNA. The table records about 54,000 clones, about 85% of them present only once. CDR1 SGDLS and CDR2 YYNGEE come from the germline V gene. This CDR3 region has 15 residues. The V segment lost 3 bases and the J segment 2 bases; nucleotides outside the gene matches: 2.

This TCR was sampled from a man between 45 and 60 years old with acute or convalescent COVID-19. The chain recombines TRBV9 with TRBJ2-7, with 13 bases that match TRBD2. The sequencing sample was made of peripheral blood. The CDR3 DNA follows: TGTGCCAGCAGCGCGGGACTAGCGGGGACCTACGAGCAGTACTTC. It specifies CASSAGLAGTYEQYF.